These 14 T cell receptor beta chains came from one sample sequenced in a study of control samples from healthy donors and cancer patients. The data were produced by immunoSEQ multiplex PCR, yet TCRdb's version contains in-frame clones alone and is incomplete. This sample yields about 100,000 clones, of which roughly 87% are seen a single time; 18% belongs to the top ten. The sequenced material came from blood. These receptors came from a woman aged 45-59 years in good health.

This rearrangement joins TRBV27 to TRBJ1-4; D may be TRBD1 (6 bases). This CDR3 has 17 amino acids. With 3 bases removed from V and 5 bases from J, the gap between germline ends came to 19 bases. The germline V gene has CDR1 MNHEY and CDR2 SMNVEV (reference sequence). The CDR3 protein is CASSFRQGLEMNEKLFF. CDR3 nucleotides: TGTGCCAGCAGTTTTCGGCAGGGGCTAGAGATGAATGAAAAACTGTTTTTT.

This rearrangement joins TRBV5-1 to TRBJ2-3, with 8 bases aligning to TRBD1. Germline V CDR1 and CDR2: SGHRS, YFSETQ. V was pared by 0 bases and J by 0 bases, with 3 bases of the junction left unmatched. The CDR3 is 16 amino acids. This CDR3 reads CASSLETGASTDTQYF. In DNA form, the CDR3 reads TGCGCCAGCAGCTTGGAGACAGGGGCTAGCACAGATACGCAGTATTTT.

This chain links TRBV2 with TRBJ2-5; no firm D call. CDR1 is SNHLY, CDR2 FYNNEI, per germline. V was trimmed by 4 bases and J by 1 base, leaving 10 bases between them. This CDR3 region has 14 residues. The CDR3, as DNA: TGTGCCAGCAGTGGGCTCGCAGGCCAAGAGACCCAGTACTTC. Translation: CASSGLAGQETQYF.

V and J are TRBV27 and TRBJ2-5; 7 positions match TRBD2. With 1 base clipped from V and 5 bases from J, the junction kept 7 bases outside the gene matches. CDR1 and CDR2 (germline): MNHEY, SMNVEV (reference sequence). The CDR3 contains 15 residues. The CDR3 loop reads CASSLWPSGWETQYF. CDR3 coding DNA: TGTGCCAGCAGTTTATGGCCTAGCGGATGGGAGACCCAGTACTTC.

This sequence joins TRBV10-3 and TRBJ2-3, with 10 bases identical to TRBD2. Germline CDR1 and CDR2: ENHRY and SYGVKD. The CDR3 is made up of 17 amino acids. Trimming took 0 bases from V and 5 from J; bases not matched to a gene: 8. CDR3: CAISESLLAGARDTQYF. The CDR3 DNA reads TGTGCCATCAGTGAGTCCCTCCTAGCGGGGGCCCGAGATACGCAGTATTTT.

CDR3 residues: CASRPFSSGANVLTF. DNA for the CDR3: TGTGCCAGCAGGCCCTTCAGCTCTGGGGCCAACGTCCTGACTTTC. J is TRBJ2-6 and V is TRBV2, with D uncertain. The CDR3 has 15 residues. The V gene's germline CDR1 is SNHLY and CDR2 FYNNEI. The V end was cut by 6 bases, the J end by 0 bases, with 9 bases between.

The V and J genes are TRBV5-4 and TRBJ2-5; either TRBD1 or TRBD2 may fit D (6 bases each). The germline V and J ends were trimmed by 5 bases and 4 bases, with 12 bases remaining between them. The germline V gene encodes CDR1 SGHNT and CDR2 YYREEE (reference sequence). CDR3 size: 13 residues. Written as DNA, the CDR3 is TGTGCCAGCAGGGACGGAGGGGGAGAGACCCAGTACTTC. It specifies CASRDGGGETQYF.

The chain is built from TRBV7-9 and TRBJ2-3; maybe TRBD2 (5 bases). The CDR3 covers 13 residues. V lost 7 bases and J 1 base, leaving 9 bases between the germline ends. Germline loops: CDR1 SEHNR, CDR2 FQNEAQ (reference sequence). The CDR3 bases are TGTGCCAGCACCTCCGGGGGCACAGATACGCAGTATTTT. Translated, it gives CASTSGGTDTQYF.

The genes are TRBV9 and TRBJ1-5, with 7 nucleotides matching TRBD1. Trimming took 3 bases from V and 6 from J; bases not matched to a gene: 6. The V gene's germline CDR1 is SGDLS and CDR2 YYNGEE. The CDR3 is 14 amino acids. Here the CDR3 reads CASSAGQEGQPQHF. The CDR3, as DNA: TGTGCCAGCAGCGCCGGACAGGAGGGTCAGCCCCAGCATTTT.

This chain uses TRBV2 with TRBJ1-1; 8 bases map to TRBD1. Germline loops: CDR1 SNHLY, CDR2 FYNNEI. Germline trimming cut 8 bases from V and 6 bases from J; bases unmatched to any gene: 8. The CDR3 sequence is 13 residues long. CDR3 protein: CASRGQAGAEAFF. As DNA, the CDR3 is TGTGCCAGCCGGGGACAGGCCGGCGCTGAAGCTTTCTTT.

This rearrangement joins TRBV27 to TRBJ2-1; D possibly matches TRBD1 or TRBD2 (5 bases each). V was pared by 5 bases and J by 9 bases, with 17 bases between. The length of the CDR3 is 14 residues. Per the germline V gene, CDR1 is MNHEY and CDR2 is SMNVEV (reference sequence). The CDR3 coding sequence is TGTGCCAGCAGTCCAGACGGACCGGGGACTGAGCAGTTCTTC. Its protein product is CASSPDGPGTEQFF.

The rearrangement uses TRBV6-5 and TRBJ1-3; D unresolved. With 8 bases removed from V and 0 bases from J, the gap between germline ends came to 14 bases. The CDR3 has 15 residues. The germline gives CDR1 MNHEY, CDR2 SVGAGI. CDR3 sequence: CASALGSISGNTIYF. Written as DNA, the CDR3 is TGTGCCAGCGCCTTAGGGTCGATCTCTGGAAACACCATATATTTT.

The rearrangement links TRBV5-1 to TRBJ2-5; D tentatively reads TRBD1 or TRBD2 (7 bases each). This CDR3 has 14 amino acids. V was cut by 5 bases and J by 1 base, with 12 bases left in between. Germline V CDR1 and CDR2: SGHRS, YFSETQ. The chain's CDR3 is CASRGGDSQETQYF. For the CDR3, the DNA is TGCGCCAGCAGGGGAGGGGACAGCCAAGAGACCCAGTACTTC.

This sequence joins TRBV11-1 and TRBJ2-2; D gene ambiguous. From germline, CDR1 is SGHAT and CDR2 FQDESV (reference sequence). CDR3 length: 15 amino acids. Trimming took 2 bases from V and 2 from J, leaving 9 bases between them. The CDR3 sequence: CASSLLALNTGELFF. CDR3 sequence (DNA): TGTGCCAGCAGCTTACTGGCCCTCAACACCGGGGAGCTGTTTTTT.